Listed below are T cell receptor beta chains from one sample, sequenced in a study of blood T cell repertoires in COVID-19. The assay was immunoSEQ multiplex PCR, and TCRdb's table has in-frame clones only and misses some. The sample has 190,000 or so clones, around 86% seen once. Sequencing was carried out using peripheral blood. The receptors were sampled from a man aged 35 to 55 with active or convalescent COVID-19. CDR3s include the opening cysteine and the closing phenylalanine or tryptophan. D genes are given only for firm matches. Clone size is shown for a subset of rows, as once, few, many or a class of expanded clone.

d_call | j_call | v_call | clone_size | cdr3_nt | cdr3_aa
TRBD1 | TRBJ2-7 | TRBV7-3 | once | TGTGCCAGCAGCCCCTACCGGGACAGCCCCGAGCAGTACTTC | CASSPYRDSPEQYF
TRBD1 | TRBJ1-5 | TRBV6-5 | - | TGTGCCAGCAGTTACGGGACAGGGGAGGATCAGCCCCAGCATTTT | CASSYGTGEDQPQHF
TRBD1 | TRBJ1-1 | TRBV29-1 | - | TGCAGCGTTCTACAGGGGCGAGAAGCTTTCTTT | CSVLQGREAFF
- | TRBJ1-2 | TRBV6-1 | - | TGTGCCAGCAGTGAAGCTGGAGGGGCTGATGGCTACACCTTC | CASSEAGGADGYTF
- | TRBJ2-6 | TRBV19 | - | TGTGCCAGTAGTTCTTCGAGCTCTGGGGCCAACGTCCTGACTTTC | CASSSSSSGANVLTF
TRBD1 | TRBJ2-1 | TRBV13 | - | TGTGCCAGCAGCTCTCCGGGACAGTCATACAATGAGCAGTTCTTC | CASSSPGQSYNEQFF
- | TRBJ2-7 | TRBV30 | - | TGTGCCTGGAGTGTGGGGGGGGCGTCCGTCTACGAGCAGTACTTC | CAWSVGGASVYEQYF
TRBD1 | TRBJ1-6 | TRBV3-1/TRBV3-2 | - | TGTGCCAGCAGCCAAGTACAGGGGAACGCTTCACCCCTCCACTTT | CASSQVQGNASPLHF
- | TRBJ1-3 | TRBV30 | few | TGTGCCTGGAGTTGGGGAGGAAGCTCTGGAAACACCATATATTTT | CAWSWGGSSGNTIYF
TRBD1 | TRBJ1-2 | TRBV4-2 | - | TGTGCCAGCAGCCACGGGGCTTCCGGGACAGGGAACTATGGCTACACCTTC | CASSHGASGTGNYGYTF
TRBD1 | TRBJ2-5 | TRBV5-5 | - | TGTGCCAGCAGGAGGGAGACAGGGGCCCAAGAGACCCAGTACTTC | CASRRETGAQETQYF
- | TRBJ2-3 | TRBV30 | - | TGTGCCTGGAACAAACAAATTGGGGGGACTGGGCAAGATACGCAGTATTTT | CAWNKQIGGTGQDTQYF
- | TRBJ1-1 | TRBV20-1 | - | TGCAGTGCTCGGGGAGAAGCTTTCTTT | CSARGEAFF
TRBD1 | TRBJ1-1 | TRBV7-9 | - | TGTGCCAGTAGCTTAGGGACAGGGACGAACACTGAAGCTTTCTTT | CASSLGTGTNTEAFF
- | TRBJ2-3 | TRBV11-3 | - | TGTGCCAGCAGCGACAGGTGGACAGCAGATACGCAGTATTTT | CASSDRWTADTQYF
TRBD2 | TRBJ2-3 | TRBV3-1/TRBV3-2 | - | TGTGCCAGCAGCCCCTCAGGGCGGGGGAACACAGATACGCAGTATTTT | CASSPSGRGNTDTQYF
- | TRBJ2-6 | TRBV7-6 | few | TGTGCCAGCACCCCTGGACAGATCCTTTCTGGGGCCAACGTCCTGACTTTC | CASTPGQILSGANVLTF
TRBD2 | TRBJ2-5 | TRBV15 | - | TGTGCCACCAGCAGATCACAGCGGGGGGGCCAAGAGACCCAGTACTTC | CATSRSQRGGQETQYF
TRBD1 | TRBJ1-4 | TRBV10-3 | - | TGTGCCATCAGTTTGACAGGGCTTGAAAAACTGTTTTTT | CAISLTGLEKLFF
- | TRBJ1-2 | TRBV28 | - | TGTGCCAGCAGTTTAGGGGGGGCGAGAGATGGCTACACCTTC | CASSLGGARDGYTF
TRBD2 | TRBJ2-1 | TRBV28 | - | TGTGCCAGCAGTTTAATCACTAGCGGGGAGGGGAATGAGCAGTTCTTC | CASSLITSGEGNEQFF
- | TRBJ2-7 | TRBV11-2 | - | TGTGCCAGCGGACCCCGGGCGGGGTTTTACGAGCAGTACTTC | CASGPRAGFYEQYF
TRBD2 | TRBJ2-1 | TRBV7-9 | once | TGTGCCAGCAGCCCCCGGGGGGGCACGTACAATGAGCAGTTCTTC | CASSPRGGTYNEQFF
TRBD1 | TRBJ1-5 | TRBV27 | - | TGTGCCAGCAGTCCTCGACAGGGCGGAGGACAGCCCCAGCATTTT | CASSPRQGGGQPQHF
TRBD1 | TRBJ2-5 | TRBV5-8 | - | TGTGCCAGCAGCTCTATAACAGGGGGCGAGACCCAGTACTTC | CASSSITGGETQYF
- | TRBJ2-5 | TRBV5-6 | - | TGTGCCAGCAGCTTGACTAGCCGGGAGACCCAGTACTTC | CASSLTSRETQYF
TRBD1 | TRBJ2-7 | TRBV28 | - | TGTGCCAGCAGTTCCGGGACAGTGACCTACGAGCAGTACTTC | CASSSGTVTYEQYF
TRBD2 | TRBJ2-5 | TRBV4-1 | - | TGCGCCAGCAGCCCGAGCGGGGGGGAAGAGACCCAGTACTTC | CASSPSGGEETQYF
- | TRBJ1-2 | TRBV24-1 | - | TGTGCCACCAGTGACGTCGGACTAAACTATGGCTACACCTTC | CATSDVGLNYGYTF
TRBD1 | TRBJ1-1 | TRBV9 | - | TGTGCCAGCAGCGTGACAGGGCTAAACACTGAAGCTTTCTTT | CASSVTGLNTEAFF
TRBD1 | TRBJ1-5 | TRBV2 | - | TGTGCCAGCAGGAGGGTACAGGGGTTCAATCAGCCCCAGCATTTT | CASRRVQGFNQPQHF
TRBD2 | TRBJ2-1 | TRBV4-2 | - | TGTGCCAGCAGCCAAATACGGGGGGGCTCCTTCAATGAGCAGTTCTTC | CASSQIRGGSFNEQFF
- | TRBJ1-2 | TRBV7-2 | - | TGTGCCAGCAGCTTCAGTAACTATGGCTACACCTTC | CASSFSNYGYTF
TRBD2 | TRBJ2-5 | TRBV6-5 | - | TGTGCCAGCAGTTCCACGGGGGGGCAACAAGAGACCCAGTACTTC | CASSSTGGQQETQYF
- | TRBJ1-3 | TRBV5-6 | - | TGTGCCAGCAGCGGAGGCCCTGGGGGAAACACCATATATTTT | CASSGGPGGNTIYF
TRBD1 | TRBJ1-5 | TRBV6-5 | - | TGTGCCAGCAGGGGACAGGGAGGTCAGCCCCAGCATTTT | CASRGQGGQPQHF
- | TRBJ1-1 | TRBV29-1 | - | TGCAGCGTTGTGGGGGGGATGAACACTGAAGCTTTCTTT | CSVVGGMNTEAFF
- | TRBJ2-5 | TRBV28 | - | TGTGCCAGCAGTTTGGGGGGAACGGGGGAGACCCAGTACTTC | CASSLGGTGETQYF
- | TRBJ2-1 | TRBV3-1/TRBV3-2 | - | TGTGCCAGCAGGGAAACAGGGAGCTCCTACAATGAGCAGTTCTTC | CASRETGSSYNEQFF
TRBD1 | TRBJ1-1 | TRBV4-3 | - | TGCGCCAGCAGCCAAGAGGGGACAGCGAACACTGAAGCTTTCTTT | CASSQEGTANTEAFF
- | TRBJ2-1 | TRBV6-2/TRBV6-3 | - | TGTGCCAGCAGTACTAGTTATGAGCAGTTCTTC | CASSTSYEQFF
TRBD2 | TRBJ2-7 | TRBV6-2/TRBV6-3 | - | TGTGCCAGCAGTTACCCCCCTTTTAGCGGGGGGGCCGAGGAGCAGTACTTC | CASSYPPFSGGAEEQYF
- | TRBJ1-3 | TRBV28 | - | TGTGCCAGCAGTTTATTCAGTGGAAACACCATATATTTT | CASSLFSGNTIYF
TRBD2 | TRBJ2-1 | TRBV14 | - | TGTGCCAGCAGCCAAATAGCGGGGGGGCACTACAATGAGCAGTTCTTC | CASSQIAGGHYNEQFF
- | TRBJ1-1 | TRBV12-3/TRBV12-4 | - | TGTGCCAGCAGTTTAGGACGCGGGACTGAAGCTTTCTTT | CASSLGRGTEAFF
- | TRBJ2-7 | TRBV5-8 | few | TGTGCCAGCAGCTTGCCCACAGGGTTCTTTCTCAACGAGCAGTACTTC | CASSLPTGFFLNEQYF
- | TRBJ1-5 | TRBV28 | - | TGTGCCAGCAGTTTCCGGGGAAGCAATCAGCCCCAGCATTTT | CASSFRGSNQPQHF
TRBD2 | TRBJ2-4 | TRBV14 | - | TGTGCCAGCAGCCAAGCGGGGGGAGGGAACATTCAGTACTTC | CASSQAGGGNIQYF
TRBD2 | TRBJ2-3 | TRBV24-1 | - | TGTGCCACCAGTGACACTAGCGGGGGGACAGATACGCAGTATTTT | CATSDTSGGTDTQYF
- | TRBJ2-5 | TRBV7-3 | once | TGTGCCAGCAGCAAGACTGTCCAAGAGACCCAGTACTTC | CASSKTVQETQYF
TRBD2 | TRBJ2-3 | TRBV6-5 | - | TGTGCCACCGAAATAGCGGGGGGGCCGGGAGATACGCAGTATTTT | CATEIAGGPGDTQYF
TRBD1 | TRBJ2-7 | TRBV5-3 | - | TGTGCCAGAAGCTTGGAATCGGGACAGCAGGACGAGCAGTACTTC | CARSLESGQQDEQYF
TRBD1 | TRBJ1-1 | TRBV27 | - | TGTGCCAGCAGTTCTAACAGGGGGCACACTGAAGCTTTCTTT | CASSSNRGHTEAFF
- | TRBJ2-3 | TRBV28 | - | TGTGCCAGCAGTTTGGGTCTGGCGGGGAGCACAGATACGCAGTATTTT | CASSLGLAGSTDTQYF